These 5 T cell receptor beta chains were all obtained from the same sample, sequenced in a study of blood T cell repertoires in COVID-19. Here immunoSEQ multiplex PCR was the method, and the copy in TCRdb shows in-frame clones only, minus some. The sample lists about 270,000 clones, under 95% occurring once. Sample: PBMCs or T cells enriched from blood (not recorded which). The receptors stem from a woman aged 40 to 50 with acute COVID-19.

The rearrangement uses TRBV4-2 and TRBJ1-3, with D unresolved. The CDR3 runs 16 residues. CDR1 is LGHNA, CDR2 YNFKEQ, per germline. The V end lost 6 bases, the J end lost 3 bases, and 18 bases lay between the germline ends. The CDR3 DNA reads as TGTGCCAGCAGTCCCGAAGTTCGGGGTAATGGAAACACCATATATTTT. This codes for CASSPEVRGNGNTIYF.

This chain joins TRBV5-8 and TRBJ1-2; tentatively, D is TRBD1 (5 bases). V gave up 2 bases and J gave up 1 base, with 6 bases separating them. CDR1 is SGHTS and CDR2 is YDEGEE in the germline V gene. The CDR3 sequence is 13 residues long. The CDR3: CASSLQVNYGYTF. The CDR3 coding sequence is TGTGCCAGCAGCTTACAGGTTAACTATGGCTACACCTTC. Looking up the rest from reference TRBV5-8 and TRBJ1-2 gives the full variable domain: EAGVTQSPTHLIKTRGQQATLRCSPISGHTSVYWYQQALGLGLQFLLWYDEGEERNRGNFPPRFSGRQFPNYSSELNVNALELEDSALYLCASSLQVNYGYTFGSGTRLTVV.

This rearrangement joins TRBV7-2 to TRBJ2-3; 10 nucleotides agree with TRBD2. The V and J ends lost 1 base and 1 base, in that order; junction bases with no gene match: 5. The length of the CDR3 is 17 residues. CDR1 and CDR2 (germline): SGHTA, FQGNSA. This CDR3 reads CASSLGGLAGGTDTQYF. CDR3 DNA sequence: TGTGCCAGCAGCTTAGGTGGGCTAGCGGGAGGCACAGATACGCAGTATTTT.

CDR3 amino acids: CASSFTGVGQPQHF. The CDR3 bases are TGTGCCAGCAGCTTCACAGGGGTAGGTCAGCCCCAGCATTTT. V gene TRBV7-2 combines with J gene TRBJ1-5; 7 positions match TRBD1. Trimming took 3 bases from V and 6 from J; bases not matched to a gene: 5. In germline, CDR1 is SGHTA, CDR2 FQGNSA. The CDR3 spans 14 residues.

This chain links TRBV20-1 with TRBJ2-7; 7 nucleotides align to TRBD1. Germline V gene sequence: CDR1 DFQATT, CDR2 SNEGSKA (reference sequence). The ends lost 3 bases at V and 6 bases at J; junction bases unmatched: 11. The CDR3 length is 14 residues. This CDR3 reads CSASIPGQSGEQYF. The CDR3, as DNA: TGCAGTGCTAGTATACCGGGACAGTCAGGCGAGCAGTACTTC.